This TCR beta chain was documented in a study of shared clonotypes between healthy human individuals. Regarding this clone: Antigen specificity is unknown.

Sequencing was performed with immunoSEQ multiplex PCR; in TCRdb, only in-frame clones are kept and a portion is missing. Of approximately 470,000 clones listed, 81% were seen once; the top ten hold about 13%. Germline lookup yields CDR1 SGHRS and CDR2 YFSETQ. J lost 4 bases, V lost 0 bases, and 8 bases had no gene match. The CDR3 spans 18 residues. General study points: Clonotype sharing among donors likely depends on sequencing depth.

The chain carries TRBV5-1 and TRBJ2-5; 14 positions match TRBD2. The sequenced material came from PBMCs. The receptor was derived from a woman aged 40 to 49 in good health. Some clones in this sample may be carry-over from other donors' samples. CDR3: CASSLVGTSGRGVETQYF. DNA of the CDR3: TGCGCCAGCAGCTTGGTTGGGACTAGCGGGAGAGGGGTAGAGACCCAGTACTTC.